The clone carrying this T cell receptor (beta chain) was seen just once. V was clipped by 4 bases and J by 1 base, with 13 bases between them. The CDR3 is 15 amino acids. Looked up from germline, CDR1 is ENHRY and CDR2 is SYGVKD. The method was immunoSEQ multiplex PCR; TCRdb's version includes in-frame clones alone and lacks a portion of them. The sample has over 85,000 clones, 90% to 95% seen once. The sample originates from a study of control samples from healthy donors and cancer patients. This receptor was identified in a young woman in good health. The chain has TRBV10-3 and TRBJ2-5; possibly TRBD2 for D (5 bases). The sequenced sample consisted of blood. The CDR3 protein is CAISGDGLSQETQYF. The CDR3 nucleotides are TGTGCCATCAGTGGAGACGGACTCTCCCAAGAGACCCAGTACTTC.